These 22 T cell receptor beta chains were sequenced from one sample in a study of yellow fever vaccine responses in identical twins. TCRdb reprocessed the RT-PCR reads via MiXCR and lists one record per CDR3 protein. The repertoire has over 950 distinct CDR3 sequences, roughly 80% of them found once; the top ten carry 24%. Sample: T cells from blood (PBMCs), unsorted or a sorted subset (not recorded which), taken before or after yellow fever vaccination (not recorded which). The receptors shown here come from a female donor who received the yellow fever vaccine.

V is TRBV12-3 or TRBV12-4 and J is TRBJ2-5, with TRBD1 identical over 8 bases. The CDR3 length is 16 residues. J was trimmed by 2 bases and V by 3 bases; bases with no gene match: 8. The CDR3 loop reads CASSFLGTGGQETQYF. CDR3 nucleotide sequence: TGTGCCAGCAGTTTCTTGGGGACAGGTGGGCAAGAGACCCAGTACTTC.

This clonotype was observed a handful of times. CDR3 loop: CASSYSSEAFF. The CDR3 coding sequence is TGTGCCAGCAGTTACTCCTCTGAAGCTTTCTTT. V and J are TRBV6-5 and TRBJ1-1, with D unresolved. The CDR3 has 11 amino acids. The germline V gene encodes CDR1 MNHEY and CDR2 SVGAGI. V was trimmed by 0 bases and J by 6 bases, leaving 2 bases between them.

The chain joins TRBV5-1 to TRBJ2-3, with D uncertain. The CDR3 consists of 12 residues. V was shortened by 4 bases and J by 2 bases, with 5 bases between the two germline ends. The germline V gene encodes CDR1 SGHRS and CDR2 YFSETQ. Here the CDR3 DNA reads TGCGCCAGCAGCCTCCTCACAGATACGCAGTATTTT. It specifies CASSLLTDTQYF.

V usage is TRBV4-2 and J usage is TRBJ2-1; TRBD2 aligns across 10 bases. V gave up 0 bases and J gave up 1 base; unmatched junction bases: 3. CDR3 length: 17 amino acids. Germline CDR1 reads LGHNA; CDR2 reads YNFKEQ. The CDR3, as DNA: TGTGCCAGCAGCCAAGACCCTAGCGGGAGTTCCTACAATGAGCAGTTCTTC. It is translated as CASSQDPSGSSYNEQFF.

The chain combines TRBV9 with TRBJ2-2; perhaps TRBD2 as D (5 bases). The CDR3 has 16 residues. Per the germline V gene, CDR1 is SGDLS and CDR2 is YYNGEE. V was trimmed by 0 bases and J by 2 bases, leaving 11 bases between them. This chain's CDR3 is CASSVAAAANTGELFF. The CDR3, as DNA: TGTGCCAGCAGCGTAGCTGCAGCGGCAAACACCGGGGAGCTGTTTTTT. Supplemented by reference TRBV9 and TRBJ2-2, the full variable domain reads DSGVTQTPKHLITATGQRVTLRCSPRSGDLSVYWYQQSLDQGLQFLIQYYNGEERAKGNILERFSAQQFPDLHSELNLSSLELGDSALYFCASSVAAAANTGELFFGEGSRLTVL.

This CDR3 is CASSYSQGITEAFF. The DNA for the CDR3 is TGTGCCAGCAGTTACTCTCAGGGAATCACTGAAGCTTTCTTT. The chain has TRBV6-5 and TRBJ1-1, with D possibly matching TRBD1 (5 bases). In germline, CDR1 is MNHEY, CDR2 SVGAGI. Trimming cost V 0 bases and J 4 bases, with 9 bases left between them. This CDR3 has 14 amino acids.

The chain employs TRBV6-5 and TRBJ1-2; 9 bases match TRBD1. J lost 5 bases, V lost 4 bases, and 11 bases had no gene match. In germline, CDR1 is MNHEY, CDR2 SVGAGI. The CDR3 has 16 amino acids. The CDR3 nucleotides are TGTGCCAGCAGTTTCCAAACCGGGACAGGGCATTATGGCTACACCTTC. Translating gives CASSFQTGTGHYGYTF.

This clonotype was detected only once. The V and J genes are TRBV29-1 and TRBJ2-1, with D possibly being TRBD2 (6 bases). The CDR3 contains 13 residues. V was pared by 7 bases and J by 7 bases, with 17 bases between. The germline V gene has CDR1 SQVTM and CDR2 ANQGSEA. The CDR3 reads CSGRGHVGNEQFF. The CDR3 DNA reads as TGCAGCGGGAGGGGCCATGTGGGGAATGAGCAGTTCTTC.

This chain joins TRBV7-9 and TRBJ2-1; D uncertain. The germline gives CDR1 SEHNR, CDR2 FQNEAQ (reference sequence). The CDR3 is 16 residues long. The V and J ends lost 5 bases and 0 bases respectively, with 14 bases between them. DNA for the CDR3: TGTGCCAGCAGCCCCCACATTTTGGGCTCCTACAATGAGCAGTTCTTC. Encoded protein: CASSPHILGSYNEQFF.

This chain connects TRBV7-3 to TRBJ2-7, with D tentatively TRBD1 or TRBD2 (5 bases each). Germline CDR1 reads SGHTA; CDR2 reads FQGTGA. V lost 5 bases and J lost 5, with 22 bases in between. The CDR3 has 16 residues. CDR3 in DNA: TGTGCCAGCAGCATGAAAGAACGGGGCCTGGACCACGAGCAGTACGTC. Amino acids: CASSMKERGLDHEQYV.

The chain joins TRBV11-1 to TRBJ2-3; D unresolved. Trimming pared 0 bases from V and 2 bases from J, leaving 12 bases between. This CDR3 is built from 16 residues. The germline CDR1 and CDR2 sequences are SGHAT and FQDESV (reference sequence). CDR3 sequence reads: CASSLASSSTTDTQYF. CDR3 nucleotide sequence: TGTGCCAGCAGCTTAGCGTCGTCTTCCACCACAGATACGCAGTATTTT.

This chain connects TRBV6-1 to TRBJ1-3; 9 bases are shared with TRBD1. The CDR3 extends over 15 amino acids. Unmatched junction bases numbered 11, after V lost 7 bases and J lost 7 bases. CDR1 and CDR2 from the germline V gene are MNHNS and SASEGT. CDR3 protein: CASKFRDREDNTIYF. Written as DNA, the CDR3 is TGTGCCAGCAAGTTCCGGGACAGGGAGGACAACACCATATATTTT.

The sample holds a few counts of this clonotype. The CDR3 reads CASSLGDRYNSPLHF. In DNA form, the CDR3 reads TGTGCCAGCAGTTTAGGGGACCGCTATAATTCACCCCTCCACTTT. The rearrangement joins TRBV27 to TRBJ1-6, with a possible D match to TRBD1 (5 bases). Deletions cut 2 bases from V and 3 bases from J, with 8 bases between. Looked up from germline, CDR1 is MNHEY and CDR2 is SMNVEV (reference sequence). CDR3 size: 15 residues.

V gene TRBV12-3 or TRBV12-4 combines with J gene TRBJ2-2; the D gene is possibly TRBD2 (5 bases). The CDR3 contains 15 residues. Trimming took 3 bases from V and 2 from J, leaving 10 bases between them. The CDR3 is CASSFARGNTGELFF. The CDR3 nucleotides read TGTGCCAGCAGTTTTGCCCGGGGAAACACCGGGGAGCTGTTTTTT.

The gene calls are TRBV30 and TRBJ1-1; 7 bases map to TRBD1. J gave up 4 bases and V 2 bases, and 1 base lay outside the gene matches. The CDR3 length is 12 residues. CDR1 is GTSNPN and CDR2 is SVGIG in the germline V gene (reference sequence). CDR3 in amino acids: CAWSPGGTEAFF. The CDR3 DNA is TGTGCCTGGAGTCCAGGGGGCACTGAAGCTTTCTTT.

V gene TRBV23-1 combines with J gene TRBJ1-4, with D hard to call. TRBV23-1 qualifies as an ORF whose function is uncertain. Trimming shortened V by 0 bases and J by 4 bases, and 12 bases separated the two germline ends. The CDR3 has 16 amino acids. The CDR3 region has the DNA TGCGCCAGCAGTCAATCGGCCAGCTCTCATAATGAAAAACTGTTTTTT. This encodes CASSQSASSHNEKLFF.

The chain uses TRBV7-2 and TRBJ2-1; possibly TRBD1 for D (6 bases). Trimming shortened V by 6 bases and J by 0 bases, and 12 bases separated the two germline ends. The CDR3 sequence is 15 residues long. Germline CDR1 and CDR2: SGHTA and FQGNSA. CDR3 protein: CASRTTGSSYNEQFF. CDR3 DNA sequence: TGTGCCAGCAGAACAACAGGGAGCTCCTACAATGAGCAGTTCTTC.

The chain is built from TRBV5-1 and TRBJ2-1; TRBD2 might be the D (5 bases). Trimming removed 0 bases at V and 6 bases at J, with 13 bases between. Germline V CDR1 and CDR2: SGHRS, YFSETQ. This CDR3 contains 15 residues. The CDR3 is CASSLAPPRANEQFF. CDR3 DNA: TGCGCCAGCAGCTTGGCCCCCCCGAGGGCCAATGAGCAGTTCTTC.

This clonotype occurred a few times. This chain connects TRBV4-1 to TRBJ1-1; D is unresolved. CDR1 is MGHRA and CDR2 is YSYEKL in the germline V gene. Trimming shortened V by 2 bases and J by 11 bases, and 15 bases separated the two germline ends. CDR3 size: 13 residues. The CDR3 DNA reads TGCGCCAGCAGCCAAATACCGGGTTCGAGCGCTTTCTTT. Translated, it gives CASSQIPGSSAFF.

This clonotype has a single count. This chain links TRBV21-1 with TRBJ2-5; the D call in the table, TRBD1, was not verified against the DNA. TRBV21-1 is given as a pseudogene. The CDR3 length is 16 residues. Here the CDR3 reads CASRGTKREEEETQYF. As DNA, the CDR3 is TGTGCCAGCAGGGGGACGAAACGGGAAGAAGAGGAGACCCAGTACTTC.

The chain joins TRBV6-4 to TRBJ2-5, with 9 bases aligning to TRBD2. CDR3 length: 15 residues. After removal of 6 bases from V and 4 bases from J, the junction contained 9 bases not matched to a gene. From germline, CDR1 is MRHNA and CDR2 SNTAGT. In nucleotides, the CDR3 is TGTGCCAGCAGCGACGTGAAGCGGGGGGCAGAGACCCAGTACTTC. This gives the protein CASSDVKRGAETQYF.

The rearrangement links TRBV20-1 to TRBJ2-7; a possible D gene is TRBD1 (6 bases). The CDR3 is made up of 13 amino acids. The V gene's germline CDR1 is DFQATT and CDR2 SNEGSKA (reference sequence). The ends were cut back, 6 bases at V and 0 bases at J, with 12 bases in the middle. The CDR3 DNA reads as TGCAGTGCAACCGACAGGCCCTCCTACGAGCAGTACTTC. Residues: CSATDRPSYEQYF.